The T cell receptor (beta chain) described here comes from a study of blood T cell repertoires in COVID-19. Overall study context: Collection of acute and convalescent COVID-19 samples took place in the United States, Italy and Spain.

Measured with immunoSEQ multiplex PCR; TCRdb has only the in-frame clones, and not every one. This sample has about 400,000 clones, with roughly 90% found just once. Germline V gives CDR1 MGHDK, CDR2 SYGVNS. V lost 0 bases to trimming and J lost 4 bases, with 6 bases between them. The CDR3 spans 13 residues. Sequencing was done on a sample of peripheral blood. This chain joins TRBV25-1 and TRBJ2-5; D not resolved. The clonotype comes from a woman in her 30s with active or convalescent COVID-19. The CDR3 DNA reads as TGTGCCAGCAGTGAATATAACAGAGAGACCCAGTACTTC. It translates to CASSEYNRETQYF.